This T cell receptor beta chain was identified in a study of STAT5B mutations in CD4+ large granular lymphocyte leukemia. This clone showed up just once. The method was immunoSEQ multiplex PCR; TCRdb's version includes in-frame clones alone and lacks a portion of them. The table includes roughly 32,000 clones, approximately 73% detected once. CDR1 LGHNA and CDR2 YSLEER come from the germline V gene. V was pared by 0 bases and J by 4 bases, with 9 bases between. The CDR3 is 15 amino acids. Sequenced input: CD4+ T cells from blood buffy coats. The sequence was collected from a human donor in good health. The chain has TRBV4-3 and TRBJ1-4; no reliable D call. Here the CDR3 DNA reads TGCGCCAGCAGCCAAGATTCCAGGCTTAATGAAAAACTGTTTTTT. Its protein is CASSQDSRLNEKLFF.